In its sample, the clone carrying this TCR beta chain was seen many times. Its target is unknown. Germline loops: CDR1 SGHTA, CDR2 FQGNSA. The CDR3 totals 14 residues. The V end was cut by 10 bases, the J end by 4 bases, with 17 bases between. Axillary draining lymph nodes of breast cancer patients supplied the node samples. TCRdb re-analysed the multiplex PCR reads in MiXCR, keeping a single row per CDR3 protein. This repertoire shows approximately 88,000 distinct CDR3 sequences, around 29% found once; its top ten account for 7.5% to 10%. This entry belongs to a study of breast tumors, draining lymph nodes, adjacent tissues. Study results and limitations: Compared with basal-like, luminal-like tumors shared significantly more repertoire with nontumor tissue. Data fit most tumor T cells coming from lymph node, expanding in tumor.

This receptor was identified in a female donor with breast cancer. Some clones in this sample may be carry-over from other donors' samples. Sequenced material: axillary lymph node tissue. V gene TRBV7-2 combines with J gene TRBJ2-1, with D possibly called TRBD1 or TRBD2 (6 bases each). This chain's CDR3 is CATRGDTQYNEQFF. The CDR3 DNA follows: TGTGCCACGAGGGGGGACACGCAATACAATGAGCAGTTCTTC.